The 20 T cell receptor beta chains given below trace back to one sample, sequenced in a study of shared clonotypes between healthy human individuals. Some clones are missing from TCRdb's copy, which holds only in-frame ones; the method was immunoSEQ multiplex PCR. The sample has about 490,000 clones, 75% to 85% seen once; the top ten hold 10% to 15%. The sequencing input was PBMCs. The receptors derive from a woman aged 40 to 49 in good health. Some clones in this sample may be carry-over from other donors' samples.

Worth noting for this clone: A much bigger clone sits one base away, suggesting this may be a read error. The conserved phenylalanine or tryptophan normally closing the CDR3 is absent here, so this likely arose from a read error. This chain uses TRBV29-1 with TRBJ1-3; 9 positions match TRBD1. V was clipped by 6 bases and J by 3 bases; unmatched bases: 6. Germline CDR1 reads SQVTM; CDR2 reads ANQGSEA. This CDR3 has 14 amino acids. CDR3 bases: TGCAGCGTACAACAGGGGGCAGGTGGAAACACCATATATTCT. Translation: CSVQQGAGGNTIYS.

The sample holds a few counts of this clone. V is TRBV7-9 and J is TRBJ2-2, with D unresolved. This CDR3 is built from 16 residues. Between the trimmed V and J ends, which lost 2 bases and 4 bases, there was a span of 14 bases. Germline CDR1 reads SEHNR; CDR2 reads FQNEAQ (reference sequence). CDR3 bases: TGTGCCAGCAGCTTAATGTCCACTGGGATCACCGGGGAGCTGTTTTTT. Translating it yields CASSLMSTGITGELFF.

This clone was seen once. The chain uses TRBV5-1 and TRBJ2-7, with TRBD2 identical over 7 bases. CDR3 length: 14 amino acids. The J segment lost 6 bases and the V segment lost 2 bases, leaving 8 bases of the junction unmatched. Germline CDR1 SGHRS, CDR2 YFSETQ. The CDR3 sequence is CASSFGLDLGEQYF. The CDR3 bases are TGCGCCAGCAGCTTTGGACTAGATTTGGGCGAGCAGTACTTC.

The chain employs TRBV7-2 and TRBJ2-1; 9 bases align to TRBD2. V shed 5 bases and J 4 bases; nucleotides not matched to a gene: 6. CDR3 length: 15 amino acids. The V gene's germline CDR1 is SGHTA and CDR2 FQGNSA. The CDR3 DNA follows: TGTGCCAGCAGCCTCAGACTAGCGGATTACAATGAGCAGTTCTTC. Its protein is CASSLRLADYNEQFF. Variable domain in full (rest from reference TRBV7-2 and TRBJ2-1): GAGVSQSPSNKVTEKGKDVELRCDPISGHTALYWYRQSLGQGLEFLIYFQGNSAPDKSGLPSDRFSAERTGGSVSTLTIQRTQQEDSAVYLCASSLRLADYNEQFFGPGTRLTVL.

This clone was seen at least ten times. This chain uses TRBV6-1 with TRBJ1-2; TRBD1 agrees at 8 bases. After removal of 0 bases from V and 7 bases from J, the junction contained 16 bases not matched to a gene. The CDR3 totals 18 residues. The germline gives CDR1 MNHNS, CDR2 SASEGT. The CDR3 loop reads CASSEALRALSGGVGYTF. CDR3 coding DNA: TGTGCCAGCAGTGAAGCCCTCAGAGCGCTGTCAGGGGGCGTTGGCTACACCTTC.

V gene TRBV11-2 combines with J gene TRBJ2-1; D is perhaps TRBD2 (5 bases). This CDR3 comprises 15 residues. CDR1 SGHAT and CDR2 FQNNGV come from the germline V gene. The ends were cut back, 4 bases at V and 0 bases at J, with 10 bases in the middle. Here the CDR3 DNA reads TGTGCCAGCAGCTCAGGAGGCTCCTCCTACAATGAGCAGTTCTTC. It translates to CASSSGGSSYNEQFF.

The chain carries TRBV4-1 and TRBJ2-2, with D possibly being TRBD2 (5 bases). V lost 1 base to trimming and J lost 1 base, with 7 bases between them. The germline CDR1 and CDR2 sequences are MGHRA and YSYEKL. CDR3 length: 15 amino acids. CDR3 in amino acids: CASSQAGWNTGELFF. The CDR3, as DNA: TGCGCCAGCAGCCAAGCGGGATGGAACACCGGGGAGCTGTTTTTT.

The V call is TRBV6-1, the J call TRBJ2-5; TRBD2 matches at 16 bases. The CDR3 has 13 amino acids. V trimming: 11 bases; J trimming: 5 bases; junction bases outside the gene matches: 2. Germline V gene lookup returns CDR1 MNHNS and CDR2 SASEGT. The CDR3 loop reads CAAGLAGGETQYF. The CDR3, as DNA: TGTGCCGCGGGACTAGCGGGGGGGGAGACCCAGTACTTC.

The chain carries TRBV6-5 and TRBJ2-5; 7 bases are a match to TRBD1. The CDR3 consists of 14 residues. Per the germline V gene, CDR1 is MNHEY and CDR2 is SVGAGI. The trim removed 0 bases at V and 5 bases at J, leaving 3 bases unmatched. CDR3 protein: CASSYSNRGETQYF. DNA for the CDR3: TGTGCCAGCAGTTACTCGAACAGGGGTGAGACCCAGTACTTC.

The V and J genes are TRBV19 and TRBJ1-5; TRBD1 matches 7 bases. The ends lost 5 bases at V and 2 bases at J; junction bases unmatched: 6. CDR3 size: 15 residues. Per germline, CDR1 LNHDA and CDR2 SQIVND (reference sequence). As DNA, the CDR3 is TGTGCCAGTAGTGGCAGGGGGGTAGGCAATCAGCCCCAGCATTTT. Translation: CASSGRGVGNQPQHF.

V is TRBV21-1 and J is TRBJ2-5; the table's D call TRBD2 went unverified against the DNA. TRBV21-1 is termed a pseudogene. The CDR3 extends over 14 amino acids. Here the CDR3 DNA reads TGTGCCAGCAGCATTGGACTAGCGGAAGAGACCCAGTACTTC. Its protein is CASSIGLAEETQYF.

This chain uses TRBV9 with TRBJ1-2; D perhaps matches TRBD1 (6 bases). V was shortened by 6 bases and J by 8 bases, with 17 bases between the two germline ends. This CDR3 has 13 amino acids. Germline assignment: CDR1 SGDLS and CDR2 YYNGEE. CDR3: CASNRGGSLGYTF. Here the CDR3 DNA reads TGTGCCAGCAACAGAGGGGGGTCGTTGGGCTACACCTTC.

The rearrangement uses TRBV5-1 and TRBJ2-5; 7 bases line up with TRBD2. Germline CDR1 and CDR2: SGHRS and YFSETQ. Unmatched junction bases numbered 8, after V lost 4 bases and J lost 5 bases. The CDR3 runs 14 residues. The CDR3 loop reads CASSPGLGSETQYF. CDR3 bases: TGCGCCAGCAGCCCTGGACTAGGATCGGAGACCCAGTACTTC.

The rearrangement links TRBV11-3 to TRBJ2-7; D call uncertain. Trimming took 1 base from V and 0 from J, leaving 7 bases between them. In germline, CDR1 is SGHNT, CDR2 YENEEA. This CDR3 is 14 amino acids long. The CDR3 spells CASSLAVSSYEQYF. CDR3 bases: TGTGCCAGCAGCTTAGCGGTTAGCTCCTACGAGCAGTACTTC.

About this clone: The sample carries other DNA sequences with the same CDR3. The genes are TRBV27 and TRBJ1-1, with TRBD1 matching over 7 bases. The CDR3 is 14 amino acids. Germline V gives CDR1 MNHEY, CDR2 SMNVEV (reference sequence). V dropped 2 bases and J dropped 4; count of bases not matched to a gene: 4. DNA of the CDR3: TGTGCCAGCAGTTTACTCAGGGGGGGCACTGAAGCTTTCTTT. Amino acids: CASSLLRGGTEAFF.

V usage is TRBV7-3 and J usage is TRBJ2-1; tentatively, D is TRBD1 or TRBD2 (6 bases each). The length of the CDR3 is 16 residues. Looked up from germline, CDR1 is SGHTA and CDR2 is FQGTGA. V was shortened by 4 bases and J by 2 bases, with 15 bases between the two germline ends. The CDR3 loop reads CASSSQFGGAYNEQFF. DNA for the CDR3: TGTGCCAGCAGCTCCCAATTCGGGGGCGCCTACAATGAGCAGTTCTTC.

The table lists this clone with a count of one. Since a far larger clone is one base different, this is likely a read error. Other DNA sequences of this sample code for an identical CDR3. The chain combines TRBV7-3 with TRBJ1-1; D gene uncertain. Between the trimmed V and J ends, which lost 5 bases and 1 base, there was a span of 11 bases. This CDR3 spans 14 amino acids. Germline V gene lookup returns CDR1 SGHTA and CDR2 FQGTGA. CDR3 amino acids: CASSLVGSNTEAFF. The CDR3 nucleotides read TGTGCCAGCAGCCTAGTCGGTTCGAACACTGAAGCTTTCTTT.

This chain connects TRBV4-3 to TRBJ2-2, with 7 bases that match TRBD1. Trimming took 4 bases from V and 7 from J; bases not matched to a gene: 6. The CDR3 spans 14 residues. Germline values: CDR1 LGHNA, CDR2 YSLEER. DNA for the CDR3: TGCGCCAGCAGCCGAGACAGGGCTAGCGGGGAGCTGTTTTTT. Its translation: CASSRDRASGELFF.

This clone was counted a few times. The V call is TRBV9, the J call TRBJ2-5; TRBD2 matches 10 bases. V lost 6 bases to trimming and J lost 4 bases; unmatched junction nucleotides: 6. In germline, CDR1 is SGDLS, CDR2 YYNGEE. This CDR3 is built from 14 residues. CDR3 sequence: CASTSGRVGETQYF. DNA of the CDR3: TGTGCCAGCACGAGCGGGAGGGTAGGAGAGACCCAGTACTTC. Full variable domain (remainder filled in from reference TRBV9 and TRBJ2-5): DSGVTQTPKHLITATGQRVTLRCSPRSGDLSVYWYQQSLDQGLQFLIQYYNGEERAKGNILERFSAQQFPDLHSELNLSSLELGDSALYFCASTSGRVGETQYFGPGTRLLVL.

The CDR3 here is CSARREDTQYF. CDR3 coding DNA: TGCAGTGCTAGACGGGAAGATACGCAGTATTTT. V usage is TRBV20-1 and J usage is TRBJ2-3; D possibly corresponds to TRBD2 (5 bases). Per germline, CDR1 DFQATT and CDR2 SNEGSKA (reference sequence). V lost 2 bases and J 5 bases, leaving 5 bases between the germline ends. CDR3 size: 11 residues.